What follows are 31 T cell receptor beta chains derived from one specimen sequenced in a study of Ad26.COV2.S vaccination and SARS-CoV-2 variants. Produced via immunoSEQ multiplex PCR; TCRdb's table is partial and in-frame only. The sample records hundreds of thousands of clones, roughly 90% being singletons. Treatment reported: roughly 18 received Ad26.COV2.S at low or high dose, single or two shots; 5 received placebo; per-sample allocation not given. Sampling took place 63 days after the first vaccine or placebo injection. Specimen: peripheral blood, collected in a trial of Ad26.COV2.S vaccine versus placebo. The receptors shown here come from a person aged 18-60 years who received the Ad26.COV2.S COVID-19 vaccine or a placebo.

V is TRBV27 and J is TRBJ2-1, with D unclear. Germline V CDR1 and CDR2: MNHEY, SMNVEV (reference sequence). Deletions cut 3 bases from V and 8 bases from J, with 35 bases between. This CDR3 spans 21 amino acids. CDR3 region: CASSFRESRATRLRSSDEQFF. The CDR3, as DNA: TGTGCCAGCAGTTTTCGTGAAAGCCGGGCGACTCGCCTTAGATCAAGCGATGAGCAGTTCTTC.

There are a few counts of this clone. This chain uses TRBV7-9 with TRBJ1-3, with a possible D match to TRBD1 (5 bases). The germline V gene encodes CDR1 SEHNR and CDR2 FQNEAQ (reference sequence). With 0 bases removed from V and 2 bases from J, the gap between germline ends came to 5 bases. The CDR3 spans 14 residues. The CDR3 region is CASSLAGAGNTIYF. The CDR3 nucleotides read TGTGCCAGCAGCTTAGCAGGGGCTGGAAACACCATATATTTT.

The rearrangement joins TRBV24-1 to TRBJ1-4, with a tentative D call TRBD1 (6 bases). V was shortened by 6 bases and J by 10 bases, with 29 bases between the two germline ends. Per the germline V gene, CDR1 is KGHDR and CDR2 is SFDVKD. This CDR3 is 18 amino acids long. CDR3 loop: CATSSSPGVGDNTRKLFF. The CDR3 coding sequence is TGTGCCACCAGTTCCTCCCCAGGGGTCGGGGACAATACCAGAAAACTGTTTTTT.

The CDR3 DNA reads as TGTGCCAGCGGCAGTGGGCTCGGCTACAATGAGCAGTTCTTC. It encodes CASGSGLGYNEQFF. The chain combines TRBV2 with TRBJ2-1; D gene uncertain. V was cut by 8 bases and J by 3 bases, with 14 bases left in between. Looked up from germline, CDR1 is SNHLY and CDR2 is FYNNEI. The CDR3 covers 14 residues.

This chain uses TRBV19 with TRBJ1-1; 8 bases match TRBD1. V shed 5 bases and J 11 bases; nucleotides not matched to a gene: 10. The V gene's germline CDR1 is LNHDA and CDR2 SQIVND (reference sequence). The CDR3 is made up of 13 amino acids. The CDR3: CASSAGQGQAAFF. Here the CDR3 DNA reads TGTGCCAGTAGTGCCGGACAGGGTCAGGCCGCTTTCTTT.

CDR3 protein: CASSPTQNTGELFF. CDR3 DNA sequence: TGTGCCAGCAGTCCTACACAGAACACCGGGGAGCTGTTTTTT. This chain links TRBV27 with TRBJ2-2, with no clear D. V shed 5 bases and J shed 1 base, with 8 bases lying between them. The length of the CDR3 is 14 residues. Germline CDR1 reads MNHEY; CDR2 reads SMNVEV (reference sequence).

The chain uses TRBV5-5 and TRBJ1-4, with D unclear. Per germline, CDR1 SGHKS and CDR2 YYEKEE (reference sequence). The CDR3 loop spans 11 amino acids. V lost 0 bases and J lost 10, with 4 bases in between. CDR3 nucleotide sequence: TGTGCCAGCAGCTTGGAGGGAAAACTGTTTTTT. Translating it yields CASSLEGKLFF. Combining the CDR3 with reference TRBV5-5 and TRBJ1-4 gives the whole variable domain DAGVTQSPTHLIKTRGQQVTLRCSPISGHKSVSWYQQVLGQGPQFIFQYYEKEERGRGNFPDRFSARQFPNYSSELNVNALLLGDSALYLCASSLEGKLFFGSGTQLSVL.

The chain carries TRBV28 and TRBJ2-1; D gene unclear. This CDR3 contains 13 residues. Trimming stripped 3 bases from V and 12 bases from J, with 15 bases between. CDR1 MDHEN and CDR2 SYDVKM come from the germline V gene. The CDR3 DNA reads as TGTGCCAGCAGTTTCCCCCCCCTGACAAGGCAGTTCTTC. It translates to CASSFPPLTRQFF.

This chain uses TRBV5-5 with TRBJ1-2; TRBD1 matches 9 bases. CDR1 and CDR2 from the germline V gene are SGHKS and YYEKEE (reference sequence). CDR3 size: 15 residues. The J segment lost 0 bases and the V segment lost 4 bases, leaving 4 bases of the junction unmatched. CDR3 sequence: CASSRQGGANYGYTF. DNA of the CDR3: TGTGCCAGCAGCCGACAGGGGGGAGCTAACTATGGCTACACCTTC.

This clone was observed a handful of times. The V and J genes are TRBV6-1 and TRBJ1-2; no reliable D call. The CDR3 spans 10 residues. The germline V gene encodes CDR1 MNHNS and CDR2 SASEGT. V was shortened by 2 bases and J by 9 bases, with 4 bases between the two germline ends. This CDR3 reads CASSERSYTF. The CDR3 DNA reads TGTGCCAGCAGTGAAAGGAGCTACACCTTC.

Comment on this clone: Other DNA variants within this sample encode the same CDR3. The DNA for the CDR3 is TGCGCCAGCAGCGGGACAGGAGTCTCCTACGAGCAGTACTTC. Translating gives CASSGTGVSYEQYF. The rearrangement joins TRBV5-1 to TRBJ2-7, with 8 nucleotides matching TRBD1. This CDR3 comprises 14 residues. V lost 4 bases and J lost 0; bases outside the gene matches: 3. CDR1 is SGHRS, CDR2 YFSETQ, per germline.

This chain links TRBV7-2 with TRBJ2-7; TRBD1 agrees at 9 bases. The V gene's germline CDR1 is SGHTA and CDR2 FQGNSA. Germline trimming cut 5 bases from V and 3 bases from J; bases unmatched to any gene: 8. The CDR3 runs to 15 residues. The CDR3 reads CASSQQGQGVYEQYF. CDR3 DNA: TGTGCCAGCAGCCAACAGGGACAGGGAGTCTACGAGCAGTACTTC. The full variable domain, rest sourced from reference TRBV7-2 and TRBJ2-7, is GAGVSQSPSNKVTEKGKDVELRCDPISGHTALYWYRQSLGQGLEFLIYFQGNSAPDKSGLPSDRFSAERTGGSVSTLTIQRTQQEDSAVYLCASSQQGQGVYEQYFGPGTRLTVT.

CDR3 loop: CASSQDLDSSYNSPLHF. Written as DNA, the CDR3 is TGTGCCAGCAGCCAAGACCTCGACAGCTCCTATAATTCACCCCTCCACTTT. V gene TRBV4-2 combines with J gene TRBJ1-6; D might be TRBD1 (5 bases). The germline V gene encodes CDR1 LGHNA and CDR2 YNFKEQ. V was trimmed by 0 bases and J by 0 bases, leaving 9 bases between them. The CDR3 is made up of 17 amino acids.

The chain combines TRBV2 with TRBJ1-3, with TRBD1 identical over 8 bases. The V and J ends lost 5 bases and 1 base, in that order; junction bases with no gene match: 4. Germline-derived CDR1 and CDR2 are SNHLY and FYNNEI. The CDR3 sequence is 15 residues long. The CDR3 region is CASSRTGSSGNTIYF. In DNA form, the CDR3 reads TGTGCCAGCAGTAGGACAGGGTCATCTGGAAACACCATATATTTT.

This clone has just a few counts. This sequence joins TRBV19 and TRBJ1-5, with 8 bases matching TRBD1. This CDR3 comprises 13 residues. Germline V gives CDR1 LNHDA, CDR2 SQIVND (reference sequence). The junction had 1 base not matched to a gene; V was cut back by 3 bases and J by 6 bases. The CDR3 protein is CASSMDRAQPQHF. In DNA, the CDR3 is TGTGCCAGTAGTATGGACAGGGCTCAGCCCCAGCATTTT.

This clone has more than one count but fewer than ten. The V and J genes are TRBV6-5 and TRBJ1-5, with TRBD1 matching 7 bases. Germline V lookup: CDR1 MNHEY, CDR2 SVGAGI. Losses at the gene ends were 0 bases for V and 4 bases for J; bases not matched to a gene: 3. The CDR3 is 15 residues long. The CDR3 loop is CASSYSQGVNQPQHF. CDR3 nucleotides: TGTGCCAGCAGTTACTCCCAGGGGGTGAATCAGCCCCAGCATTTT.

This chain joins TRBV5-6 and TRBJ2-4; D is uncertain. This CDR3 contains 17 residues. Germline assignment: CDR1 SGHDT and CDR2 YYEEEE. Trimming took off 4 bases at V and 0 bases at J, with 17 bases between the two ends. The CDR3 here is CASSLPPGSVAKNIQYF. The CDR3 DNA follows: TGTGCCAGCAGCCTACCCCCCGGGTCGGTAGCCAAAAACATTCAGTACTTC. The complete variable domain, with remaining parts taken from reference TRBV5-6 and TRBJ2-4, reads DAGVTQSPTHLIKTRGQQVTLRCSPKSGHDTVSWYQQALGQGPQFIFQYYEEEERQRGNFPDRFSGHQFPNYSSELNVNALLLGDSALYLCASSLPPGSVAKNIQYFGAGTRLSVL.

V is TRBV27 and J is TRBJ2-3; 7 bases are shared with TRBD2. The germline V gene encodes CDR1 MNHEY and CDR2 SMNVEV (reference sequence). Trimming took 6 bases from V and 4 from J; bases not matched to a gene: 7. This CDR3 has 14 amino acids. The CDR3 reads CASRKGGSADTQYF. The DNA for the CDR3 is TGTGCCAGCAGGAAGGGCGGGAGCGCAGATACGCAGTATTTT.

The table lists this clone with a few counts. V gene TRBV24-1 combines with J gene TRBJ2-7; no definite D call. Germline V gives CDR1 KGHDR, CDR2 SFDVKD. The CDR3 runs to 14 residues. V dropped 2 bases and J dropped 3 bases, with 10 bases sitting between them. The CDR3 DNA sequence: TGTGCCACCAGTGATTCCAGGATTAGCTACGAGCAGTACTTC. Translation: CATSDSRISYEQYF.

This chain joins TRBV12-5 and TRBJ2-3; the D call may be TRBD1 or TRBD2 (6 bases each). V was cut by 1 base and J by 1 base, with 15 bases left in between. Germline CDR1 reads LGHNT; CDR2 reads FRNRAP. This CDR3 is built from 17 residues. The DNA of the CDR3 is TGTGCTAGTGGTTTGGGGGGGGCCGACTTTGGCACAGATACGCAGTATTTT. Its protein is CASGLGGADFGTDTQYF.

V gene TRBV14 combines with J gene TRBJ2-1; the D gene is possibly TRBD2 (7 bases). The germline V and J ends were trimmed by 2 bases and 8 bases, with 19 bases remaining between them. The germline gives CDR1 SGHDN, CDR2 FVKESK. This CDR3 contains 16 residues. CDR3 sequence reads: CASSQNLRPGGHEQFF. The DNA for the CDR3 is TGTGCCAGCAGCCAAAACCTGCGACCCGGGGGGCATGAGCAGTTCTTC.

This clone has just a few counts. The J gene is TRBJ1-5, the V gene TRBV4-1; D is perhaps TRBD1 (5 bases). CDR3 size: 15 residues. The germline V gene has CDR1 MGHRA and CDR2 YSYEKL. With 0 bases removed from V and 0 bases from J, the gap between germline ends came to 6 bases. Written as DNA, the CDR3 is TGCGCCAGCAGCCAAGAACAGGTTAGCAATCAGCCCCAGCATTTT. Translated, it gives CASSQEQVSNQPQHF.

The rearrangement joins TRBV7-9 to TRBJ2-1; D remains unclear. The CDR3 length is 15 residues. The ends were cut back, 5 bases at V and 0 bases at J, with 11 bases in the middle. Germline CDR1 is SEHNR and CDR2 is FQNEAQ (reference sequence). CDR3 amino acids: CASSRTAGSYNEQFF. The CDR3 DNA is TGTGCCAGCAGCAGGACGGCCGGCTCCTACAATGAGCAGTTCTTC.

The chain combines TRBV3-1 (or the pseudogene TRBV3-2) with TRBJ2-1, with 10 bases matching TRBD2. Looked up from germline, CDR1 is LGHDT and CDR2 is YNNKEL (reference sequence). The CDR3 covers 13 residues. V lost 4 bases and J lost 10; bases outside the gene matches: 4. CDR3 DNA: TGTGCCAGCAGCCCACGGACTAGCGGAGAGCAGTTCTTC. Translating it yields CASSPRTSGEQFF.

The chain joins TRBV4-2 to TRBJ2-7, with 10 bases aligning to TRBD2. V was clipped by 3 bases and J by 0 bases; unmatched bases: 5. The length of the CDR3 is 16 residues. Per germline, CDR1 LGHNA and CDR2 YNFKEQ. In DNA form, the CDR3 reads TGTGCCAGCAGCCACCTAGCGGGAGTACCCTCCTACGAGCAGTACTTC. This encodes CASSHLAGVPSYEQYF.

This clone was counted a few times. The rearrangement uses TRBV6-5 and TRBJ2-2, with no clear D. This CDR3 has 13 residues. Germline values: CDR1 MNHEY, CDR2 SVGAGI. V was cut by 7 bases and J by 3 bases, with 9 bases left in between. The chain's CDR3 is CASTLRYTGELFF. CDR3 nucleotides: TGTGCCAGCACTTTGAGATACACCGGGGAGCTGTTTTTT.

V is TRBV29-1 and J is TRBJ1-4; D is perhaps TRBD1 (6 bases). Germline V gene data show CDR1 as SQVTM and CDR2 as ANQGSEA. V gave up 6 bases and J gave up 5 bases, with 10 bases separating them. This CDR3 has 12 amino acids. The CDR3 protein is CSVRDTNEKLFF. The CDR3, as DNA: TGCAGCGTAAGGGACACCAATGAAAAACTGTTTTTT.

This clone has only one observation. The gene calls are TRBV30 and TRBJ2-5; the match to TRBD2 covers 9 bases. The V and J ends lost 1 base and 1 base, in that order; junction bases with no gene match: 4. Germline CDR1 and CDR2: GTSNPN and SVGIG (reference sequence). The CDR3 has 15 amino acids. CDR3 nucleotide sequence: TGTGCCTGGAGTGCAAATAGCGGGAGCCAAGAGACCCAGTACTTC. Protein sequence: CAWSANSGSQETQYF.

The chain couples TRBV5-6 to TRBJ1-4; 9 bases agree with TRBD1. CDR3 length: 13 amino acids. V trimming: 4 bases; J trimming: 8 bases; junction bases outside the gene matches: 3. Looked up from germline, CDR1 is SGHDT and CDR2 is YYEEEE. The CDR3 reads CASSPDRGEKLFF. The CDR3 DNA follows: TGTGCCAGCAGCCCGGACAGGGGAGAAAAACTGTTTTTT. Variable domain in full (rest from reference TRBV5-6 and TRBJ1-4): DAGVTQSPTHLIKTRGQQVTLRCSPKSGHDTVSWYQQALGQGPQFIFQYYEEEERQRGNFPDRFSGHQFPNYSSELNVNALLLGDSALYLCASSPDRGEKLFFGSGTQLSVL.

The chain uses TRBV5-1 and TRBJ2-2; TRBD1 matches at 7 bases. Germline CDR1 reads SGHRS; CDR2 reads YFSETQ. The CDR3 covers 17 residues. V shed 0 bases and J 0 bases; nucleotides not matched to a gene: 5. The CDR3, as DNA: TGCGCCAGCAGCTTGGGTGGGACAGTTACGAACACCGGGGAGCTGTTTTTT. It translates to CASSLGGTVTNTGELFF.

This clone was recorded only once. The V and J genes are TRBV4-1 and TRBJ2-7; possible D gene TRBD2, 5 bases. Germline lookup yields CDR1 MGHRA and CDR2 YSYEKL. The CDR3 sequence is 15 residues long. V dropped 4 bases and J dropped 1 base, with 14 bases sitting between them. Here the CDR3 reads CASSPVLERSYEQYF. CDR3 nucleotide sequence: TGCGCCAGCAGCCCAGTACTAGAACGTTCCTACGAGCAGTACTTC.